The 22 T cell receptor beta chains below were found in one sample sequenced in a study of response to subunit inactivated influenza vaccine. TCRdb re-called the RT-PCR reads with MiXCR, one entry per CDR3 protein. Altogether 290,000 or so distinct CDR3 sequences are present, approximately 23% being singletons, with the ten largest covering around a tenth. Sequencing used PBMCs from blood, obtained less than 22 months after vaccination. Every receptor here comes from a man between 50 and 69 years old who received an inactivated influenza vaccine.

This CDR3 is CSGARPDTQYF. The CDR3, as DNA: TGCAGCGGGGCTCGGCCAGATACGCAGTATTTT. The chain combines TRBV20-1 with TRBJ2-3; D tentatively fits TRBD1 or TRBD2 (5 bases each). The CDR3 spans 11 residues. Germline V gives CDR1 DFQATT, CDR2 SNEGSKA (reference sequence).

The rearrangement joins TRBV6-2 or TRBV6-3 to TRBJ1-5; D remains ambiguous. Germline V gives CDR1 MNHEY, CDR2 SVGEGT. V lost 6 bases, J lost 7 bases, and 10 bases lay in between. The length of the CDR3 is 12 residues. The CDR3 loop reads CASRSRMQPQHF. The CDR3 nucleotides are TGTGCCAGCAGGTCTAGGATGCAGCCCCAGCATTTT.

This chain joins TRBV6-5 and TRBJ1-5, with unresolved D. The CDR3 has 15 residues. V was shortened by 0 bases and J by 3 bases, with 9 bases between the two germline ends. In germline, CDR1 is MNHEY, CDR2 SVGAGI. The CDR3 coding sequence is TGTGCCAGCAGTTACTCGAGGGCTTCCAATCAGCCCCAGCATTTT. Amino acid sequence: CASSYSRASNQPQHF.

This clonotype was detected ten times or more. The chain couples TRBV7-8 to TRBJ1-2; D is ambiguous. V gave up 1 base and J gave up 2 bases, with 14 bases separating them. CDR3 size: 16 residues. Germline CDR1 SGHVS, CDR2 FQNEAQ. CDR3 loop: CASSLVLGRLNYGYTF. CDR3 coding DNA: TGTGCCAGCAGCTTAGTTTTAGGACGGCTCAACTATGGCTACACCTTC.

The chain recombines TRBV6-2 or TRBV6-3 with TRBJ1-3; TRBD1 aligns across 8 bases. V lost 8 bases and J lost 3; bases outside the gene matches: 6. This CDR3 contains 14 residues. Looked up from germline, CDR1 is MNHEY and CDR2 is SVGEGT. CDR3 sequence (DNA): TGTGCCAGCGGAACCGGGACAGGTGGAAACACCATATATTTT. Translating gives CASGTGTGGNTIYF.

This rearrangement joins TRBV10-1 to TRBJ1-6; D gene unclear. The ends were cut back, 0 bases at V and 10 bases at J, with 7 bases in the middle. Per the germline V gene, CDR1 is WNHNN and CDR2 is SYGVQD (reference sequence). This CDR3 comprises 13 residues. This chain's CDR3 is CASSESRNSPLHF. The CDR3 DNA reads TGCGCCAGCAGTGAGTCACGGAACTCACCCCTCCACTTT.

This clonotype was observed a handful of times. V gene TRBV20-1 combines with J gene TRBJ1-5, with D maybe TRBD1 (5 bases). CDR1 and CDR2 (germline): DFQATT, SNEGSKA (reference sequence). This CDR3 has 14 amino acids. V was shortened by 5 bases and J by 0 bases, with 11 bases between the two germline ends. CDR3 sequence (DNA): TGCAGTGCTGGAAGGGGTTATAGCAATCAGCCCCAGCATTTT. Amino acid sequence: CSAGRGYSNQPQHF.

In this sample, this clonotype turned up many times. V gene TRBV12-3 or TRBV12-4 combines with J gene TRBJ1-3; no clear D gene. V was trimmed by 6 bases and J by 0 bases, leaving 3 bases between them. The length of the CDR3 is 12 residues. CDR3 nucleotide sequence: TGTGCCAGCAGAGTCTCTGGAAACACCATATATTTT. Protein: CASRVSGNTIYF.

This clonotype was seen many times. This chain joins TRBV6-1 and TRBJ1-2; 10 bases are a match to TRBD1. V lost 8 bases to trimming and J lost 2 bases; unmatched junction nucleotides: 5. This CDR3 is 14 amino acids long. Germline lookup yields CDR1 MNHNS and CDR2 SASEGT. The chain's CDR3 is CASLTGGANYGYTF. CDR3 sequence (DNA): TGTGCCAGCTTGACAGGGGGCGCCAACTATGGCTACACCTTC.

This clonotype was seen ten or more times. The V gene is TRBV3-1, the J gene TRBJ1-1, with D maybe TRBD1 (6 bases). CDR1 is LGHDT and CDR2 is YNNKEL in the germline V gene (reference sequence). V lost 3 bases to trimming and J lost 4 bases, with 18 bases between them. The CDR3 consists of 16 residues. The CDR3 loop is CASSHGGGGARTEAFF. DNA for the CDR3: TGTGCCAGCAGCCATGGCGGAGGGGGGGCTCGCACTGAAGCTTTCTTT. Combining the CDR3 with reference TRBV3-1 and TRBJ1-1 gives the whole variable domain DTAVSQTPKYLVTQMGNDKSIKCEQNLGHDTMYWYKQDSKKFLKIMFSYNNKELIINETVPNRFSPKSPDKAHLNLHINSLELGDSAVYFCASSHGGGGARTEAFFGQGTRLTVV.

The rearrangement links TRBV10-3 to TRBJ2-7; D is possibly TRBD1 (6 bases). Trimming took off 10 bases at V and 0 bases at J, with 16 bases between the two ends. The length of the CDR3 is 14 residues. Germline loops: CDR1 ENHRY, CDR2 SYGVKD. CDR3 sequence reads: CATEDSTNSYEQYF. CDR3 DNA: TGTGCCACCGAGGACAGCACAAACTCCTACGAGCAGTACTTC.

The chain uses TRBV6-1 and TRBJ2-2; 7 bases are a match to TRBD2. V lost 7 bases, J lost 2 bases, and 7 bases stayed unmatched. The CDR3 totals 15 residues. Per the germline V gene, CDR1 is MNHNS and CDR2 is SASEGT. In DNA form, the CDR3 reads TGTGCCAGCATCTCTAGCGGATCCAACACCGGGGAGCTGTTTTTT. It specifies CASISSGSNTGELFF.

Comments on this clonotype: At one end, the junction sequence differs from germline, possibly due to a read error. CDR3 nucleotides: TGTGCCAGCAGCTTAAACTACGAGACTGTATCCTTC. Protein sequence: CASSLNYETVSF. The gene calls are TRBV11-1 and TRBJ2-5; D call uncertain. The germline V gene has CDR1 SGHAT and CDR2 FQDESV (reference sequence). CDR3 length: 12 residues.

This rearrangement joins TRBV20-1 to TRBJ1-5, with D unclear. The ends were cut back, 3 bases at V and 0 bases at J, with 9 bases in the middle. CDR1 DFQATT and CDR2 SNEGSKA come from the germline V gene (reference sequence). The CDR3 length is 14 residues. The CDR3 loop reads CSASGRYSNQPQHF. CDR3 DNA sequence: TGCAGTGCTAGCGGAAGATATAGCAATCAGCCCCAGCATTTT.

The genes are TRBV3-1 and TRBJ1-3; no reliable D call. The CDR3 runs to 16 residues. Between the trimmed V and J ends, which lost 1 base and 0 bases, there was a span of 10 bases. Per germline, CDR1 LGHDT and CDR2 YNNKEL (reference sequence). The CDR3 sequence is CASSQAYNSSGNTIYF. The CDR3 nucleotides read TGTGCCAGCAGCCAAGCTTACAACTCCTCTGGAAACACCATATATTTT.

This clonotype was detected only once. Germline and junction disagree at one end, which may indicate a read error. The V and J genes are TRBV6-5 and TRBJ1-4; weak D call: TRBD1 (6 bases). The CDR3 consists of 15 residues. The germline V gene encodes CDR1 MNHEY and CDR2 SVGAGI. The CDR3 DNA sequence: TGTACCAGCAGTTACGTACAGGGAGGGAATGAAAAACTGTTTTTT. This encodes CTSSYVQGGNEKLFF.

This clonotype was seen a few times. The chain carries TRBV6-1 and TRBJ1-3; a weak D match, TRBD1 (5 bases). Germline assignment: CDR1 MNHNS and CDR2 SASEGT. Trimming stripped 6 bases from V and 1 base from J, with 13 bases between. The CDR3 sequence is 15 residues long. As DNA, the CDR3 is TGTGCCAGCAGCAAAGACAGTGGTTCTGGAAACACCATATATTTT. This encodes CASSKDSGSGNTIYF.

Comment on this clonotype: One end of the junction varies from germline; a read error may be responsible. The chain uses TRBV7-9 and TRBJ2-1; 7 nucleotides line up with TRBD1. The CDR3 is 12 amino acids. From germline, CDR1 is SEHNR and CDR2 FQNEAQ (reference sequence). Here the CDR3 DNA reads TGTGCCAGCAGCTTAGAAGGGACAGACCAGGTCTTC. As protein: CASSLEGTDQVF.

CDR3: CASSLSGRSTDTQYF. In nucleotides, the CDR3 is TGTGCCAGCAGCTTAAGCGGGCGGAGCACAGATACGCAGTATTTT. The chain links TRBV5-5 to TRBJ2-3; a possible D gene is TRBD2 (6 bases). CDR1 and CDR2 from the germline V gene are SGHKS and YYEKEE (reference sequence). The CDR3 is made up of 15 amino acids. V lost 2 bases and J lost 0, with 10 bases in between. The full variable domain, completed using reference TRBV5-5 and TRBJ2-3, is DAGVTQSPTHLIKTRGQQVTLRCSPISGHKSVSWYQQVLGQGPQFIFQYYEKEERGRGNFPDRFSARQFPNYSSELNVNALLLGDSALYLCASSLSGRSTDTQYFGPGTRLTVL.

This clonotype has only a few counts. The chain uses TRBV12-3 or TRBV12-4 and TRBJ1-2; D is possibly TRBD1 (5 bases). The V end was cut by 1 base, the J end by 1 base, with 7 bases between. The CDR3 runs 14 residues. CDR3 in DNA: TGTGCCAGCAGTTTAGACAGGATTAACTATGGCTACACCTTC. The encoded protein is CASSLDRINYGYTF.

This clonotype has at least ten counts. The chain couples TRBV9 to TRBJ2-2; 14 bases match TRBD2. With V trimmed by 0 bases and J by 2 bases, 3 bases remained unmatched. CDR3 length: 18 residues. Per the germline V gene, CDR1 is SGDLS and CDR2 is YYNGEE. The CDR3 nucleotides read TGTGCCAGCAGCGTAGGTGGACTAGCGGGAGGTAACACCGGGGAGCTGTTTTTT. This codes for CASSVGGLAGGNTGELFF.

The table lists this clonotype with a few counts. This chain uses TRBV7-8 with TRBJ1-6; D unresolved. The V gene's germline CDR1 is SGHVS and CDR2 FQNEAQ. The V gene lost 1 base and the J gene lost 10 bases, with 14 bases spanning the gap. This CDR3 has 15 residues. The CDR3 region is CASSLVSHAGSPLHF. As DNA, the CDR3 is TGTGCCAGCAGCTTAGTTAGTCATGCGGGGTCACCCCTCCACTTT.